One and the same sample provided the 22 T cell receptor beta chains below, sequenced in a study of blood T cell repertoires in COVID-19. Assay: immunoSEQ multiplex PCR; the TCRdb copy retains only in-frame clones and omits some. The table includes about 240,000 clones, around 83% detected once. Sequencing was performed on peripheral blood. Receptors originate from an older woman with active or convalescent COVID-19.

Only a few counts were recorded for this clone. This sequence joins TRBV10-3 and TRBJ1-6; D is uncertain. This CDR3 is 13 amino acids long. The germline V gene encodes CDR1 ENHRY and CDR2 SYGVKD. V was trimmed by 2 bases and J by 6 bases, leaving 5 bases between them. CDR3 nucleotides: TGTGCCATCAGTGAGGGGAGTAATTCACCCCTCCACTTT. This sequence encodes CAISEGSNSPLHF.

V usage is TRBV12-5 and J usage is TRBJ1-1; D may be TRBD1 (6 bases). The CDR3 is 12 amino acids. Trimming stripped 6 bases from V and 10 bases from J, with 15 bases between. The germline V gene has CDR1 LGHNT and CDR2 FRNRAP. DNA of the CDR3: TGTGCTAGTGGCCTCGGACAGTGGGGAGCTTTCTTT. It translates to CASGLGQWGAFF. The full variable domain, completed using reference TRBV12-5 and TRBJ1-1, is DARVTQTPRHKVTEMGQEVTMRCQPILGHNTVFWYRQTMMQGLELLAYFRNRAPLDDSGMPKDRFSAEMPDATLATLKIQPSEPRDSAVYFCASGLGQWGAFFGQGTRLTVV.

This chain joins TRBV7-8 and TRBJ2-7; no clear D gene. The CDR3 runs 15 residues. Between the trimmed V and J ends, which lost 2 bases and 0 bases, there was a span of 11 bases. The germline V gene encodes CDR1 SGHVS and CDR2 FQNEAQ. CDR3 DNA: TGTGCCAGCAGCTTAAGACCTCGAGGCTCCTACGAGCAGTACTTC. It specifies CASSLRPRGSYEQYF.

The rearrangement joins TRBV27 to TRBJ1-2; D may be TRBD1 (6 bases). This CDR3 comprises 15 residues. Germline CDR1 is MNHEY and CDR2 is SMNVEV (reference sequence). Trimming removed 7 bases at V and 7 bases at J, with 22 bases between. The CDR3 sequence is CASTSNLAGVGGYTF. As DNA, the CDR3 is TGTGCCAGCACTTCAAATTTGGCAGGGGTGGGTGGCTACACCTTC.

The chain combines TRBV10-3 with TRBJ2-3, with TRBD2 matching 9 bases. The CDR3 is made up of 15 amino acids. The germline V gene has CDR1 ENHRY and CDR2 SYGVKD. V gave up 4 bases and J gave up 3 bases; unmatched junction bases: 5. This chain's CDR3 is CAISGAGGLTDTQYF. CDR3 nucleotide sequence: TGTGCCATCAGTGGGGCGGGGGGGCTGACAGATACGCAGTATTTT.

This chain links TRBV29-1 with TRBJ2-2; 7 nucleotides align to TRBD1. Germline loops: CDR1 SQVTM, CDR2 ANQGSEA. J gave up 1 base and V 3 bases, and 5 bases lay outside the gene matches. This CDR3 contains 15 residues. The chain's CDR3 is CSVDPGQQNTGELFF. CDR3 bases: TGCAGCGTTGACCCGGGACAGCAGAACACCGGGGAGCTGTTTTTT.

The CDR3 bases are TGCGCCAGCAGCTTGCTCTCACAGAACTATGGCTACACCTTC. It translates to CASSLLSQNYGYTF. The chain combines TRBV5-1 with TRBJ1-2; D remains ambiguous. Trimming took 1 base from V and 2 from J, leaving 9 bases between them. Germline CDR1 reads SGHRS; CDR2 reads YFSETQ. The CDR3 consists of 14 residues.

In nucleotides, the CDR3 is TGCGCCAGCAGCCCCGTTTGGGGGACAGAGAACTATGGCTACACCTTC. Amino acid sequence: CASSPVWGTENYGYTF. The chain employs TRBV5-1 and TRBJ1-2; TRBD1 matches at 7 bases. Per the germline V gene, CDR1 is SGHRS and CDR2 is YFSETQ. The CDR3 loop spans 16 amino acids. V was clipped by 4 bases and J by 2 bases; unmatched bases: 11.

CDR3 sequence (DNA): TGTGCCAGCAGAGAGGCTAGTTCCCCTGAAGCTTTCTTT. Translation: CASREASSPEAFF. The chain uses TRBV7-3 and TRBJ1-1, with unresolved D. Trimming pared 6 bases from V and 6 bases from J, leaving 14 bases between. This CDR3 region has 13 residues. Per the germline V gene, CDR1 is SGHTA and CDR2 is FQGTGA.

The J gene is TRBJ1-6, the V gene TRBV7-9; D uncertain. This CDR3 has 14 amino acids. The ends were cut back, 1 base at V and 5 bases at J, with 6 bases in the middle. Germline values: CDR1 SEHNR, CDR2 FQNEAQ (reference sequence). CDR3 residues: CASSLDINNSPLHF. The DNA of the CDR3 is TGTGCCAGCAGCTTAGACATTAATAATTCACCCCTCCACTTT.

The chain has TRBV18 and TRBJ1-1; TRBD1 is a possible D gene (5 bases). Per the germline V gene, CDR1 is KGHSH and CDR2 is LQKENI. V was clipped by 5 bases and J by 5 bases, with 12 bases between them. This CDR3 contains 13 residues. The CDR3 sequence: CASSAREGTEAFF. CDR3 DNA: TGTGCCAGCTCAGCCAGGGAGGGGACTGAAGCTTTCTTT. The complete variable domain, with remaining parts taken from reference TRBV18 and TRBJ1-1, reads NAGVMQNPRHLVRRRGQEARLRCSPMKGHSHVYWYRQLPEEGLKFMVYLQKENIIDESGMPKERFSAEFPKEGPSILRIQQVVRGDSAAYFCASSAREGTEAFFGQGTRLTVV.

This clone showed up just once. The chain joins TRBV30 to TRBJ1-5; 9 bases agree with TRBD1. The CDR3 is 15 residues long. In germline, CDR1 is GTSNPN, CDR2 SVGIG (reference sequence). With V trimmed by 1 base and J by 1 base, 2 bases remained unmatched. This chain's CDR3 is CAWSAGTGSNQPQHF. The CDR3, as DNA: TGTGCCTGGAGTGCCGGGACAGGGAGCAATCAGCCCCAGCATTTT.

The chain has TRBV5-1 and TRBJ2-5; 9 bases align to TRBD2. The germline V gene encodes CDR1 SGHRS and CDR2 YFSETQ. The V and J ends lost 3 bases and 4 bases, in that order; junction bases with no gene match: 13. The CDR3 extends over 17 amino acids. This CDR3 is CASSSQPPGLAPETQYF. CDR3 coding DNA: TGCGCCAGCAGCTCCCAACCACCGGGACTAGCCCCAGAGACCCAGTACTTC. The complete variable domain, with remaining parts taken from reference TRBV5-1 and TRBJ2-5, reads KAGVTQTPRYLIKTRGQQVTLSCSPISGHRSVSWYQQTPGQGLQFLFEYFSETQRNKGNFPGRFSGRQFSNSRSEMNVSTLELGDSALYLCASSSQPPGLAPETQYFGPGTRLLVL.

J is TRBJ1-6 and V is TRBV3-1 (or the pseudogene TRBV3-2), with a possible D match to TRBD1 (6 bases). The V end lost 1 base, the J end lost 6 bases, and 10 bases lay between the germline ends. The CDR3 contains 15 residues. Germline CDR1 reads LGHDT; CDR2 reads YNNKEL (reference sequence). CDR3 residues: CASSQVGGSNSPLHF. In nucleotides, the CDR3 is TGTGCCAGCAGCCAAGTAGGGGGTAGTAATTCACCCCTCCACTTT.

This sequence joins TRBV6-5 and TRBJ1-3; D is unclear. Trimming removed 6 bases at V and 4 bases at J, with 10 bases between. CDR3 length equals 13 residues. In germline, CDR1 is MNHEY, CDR2 SVGAGI. CDR3 loop: CASRDWGGNTIYF. DNA of the CDR3: TGTGCCAGCAGGGACTGGGGAGGAAACACCATATATTTT.

V is TRBV5-4 and J is TRBJ2-7, with TRBD2 identical over 10 bases. V lost 4 bases and J lost 4; bases outside the gene matches: 5. The CDR3 contains 14 residues. CDR1 is SGHNT and CDR2 is YYREEE in the germline V gene (reference sequence). CDR3 in DNA: TGTGCCAGCAGCCCGGGACTAGCGACGTACGAGCAGTACTTC. As protein: CASSPGLATYEQYF.

This clone was recorded only once. The chain employs TRBV27 and TRBJ2-6, with 10 bases aligning to TRBD1. After removal of 5 bases from V and 4 bases from J, the junction contained 11 bases not matched to a gene. Per germline, CDR1 MNHEY and CDR2 SMNVEV (reference sequence). This CDR3 has 18 residues. As DNA, the CDR3 is TGTGCCAGCAGTATTCGACAGGGGGCAAACTCGGGGGCCAACGTCCTGACTTTC. Translation: CASSIRQGANSGANVLTF.

V gene TRBV18 combines with J gene TRBJ2-5; TRBD1 agrees at 9 bases. V shed 4 bases and J 2 bases; nucleotides not matched to a gene: 5. The CDR3 has 15 amino acids. Germline assignment: CDR1 KGHSH and CDR2 LQKENI. The CDR3 DNA reads as TGTGCCAGCTCACTACAGGGGGCGGGTCAAGAGACCCAGTACTTC. Translated: CASSLQGAGQETQYF.

The genes are TRBV7-3 and TRBJ2-6; D may be TRBD1 (6 bases). V shed 2 bases and J shed 4 bases, with 18 bases lying between them. The CDR3 loop spans 18 amino acids. The germline V gene encodes CDR1 SGHTA and CDR2 FQGTGA. CDR3 in DNA: TGTGCCAGCAGCTTAGTAGGTACAGGGCGATCCGGGGCCAACGTCCTGACTTTC. Translated: CASSLVGTGRSGANVLTF.

This clone appeared once. The J gene is TRBJ2-5, the V gene TRBV15, with 8 positions matching TRBD2. V gave up 0 bases and J gave up 1 base; unmatched junction bases: 10. This CDR3 comprises 18 residues. The germline V gene encodes CDR1 LNHNV and CDR2 YYDKDF (reference sequence). The CDR3 nucleotides are TGTGCCACCAGCAGAGATCGGTGGGGGGGACTAGGCCAAGAGACCCAGTACTTC. Amino acids: CATSRDRWGGLGQETQYF. Drawing the rest from reference TRBV15 and TRBJ2-5, the complete variable domain is DAMVIQNPRYQVTQFGKPVTLSCSQTLNHNVMYWYQQKSSQAPKLLFHYYDKDFNNEADTPDNFQSRRPNTSFCFLDIRSPGLGDTAMYLCATSRDRWGGLGQETQYFGPGTRLLVL.

The chain couples TRBV15 to TRBJ2-5; 8 positions match TRBD2. The germline gives CDR1 LNHNV, CDR2 YYDKDF (reference sequence). J was trimmed by 1 base and V by 7 bases; bases with no gene match: 2. CDR3 length: 13 residues. This CDR3 is CATTGGAQETQYF. The CDR3 DNA follows: TGTGCCACCACGGGGGGGGCCCAAGAGACCCAGTACTTC.

The table lists this clone with a count of one. The genes are TRBV7-2 and TRBJ2-1, with TRBD1 matching over 9 bases. There are 15 residues in the CDR3. Germline CDR1 and CDR2: SGHTA and FQGNSA. The V gene end was trimmed by 4 bases and the J gene end by 10 bases; junction bases not matched to a gene: 11. CDR3 region: CASSSHRGPGSEQFF. CDR3 DNA sequence: TGTGCCAGCAGCTCCCACAGGGGGCCGGGTTCGGAGCAGTTCTTC.